The 11 T cell receptor beta chains in this list originate from one sample, sequenced in a study of OX40 agonist ivuxolimab in advanced cancers. Produced via immunoSEQ multiplex PCR; TCRdb's table is partial and in-frame only. The sample includes some 57,000 clones, approximately 92% seen only once; the top ten take roughly 21%. The material was CD4+ or CD8+ T cells sorted from blood, obtained in a trial of the OX40 agonist ivuxolimab. The receptors were gathered from an adult with an advanced solid tumor such as melanoma, head and neck, liver or kidney cancer.

The chain has TRBV28 and TRBJ1-5, with D maybe TRBD1 (5 bases). The CDR3 totals 18 residues. CDR1 is MDHEN, CDR2 SYDVKM, per germline. The V end was cut by 8 bases, the J end by 0 bases, with 23 bases between. CDR3 nucleotide sequence: TGTGCCAGCGGATCGACAGATCAGCCTATTTATAGCAATCAGCCCCAGCATTTT. Residues: CASGSTDQPIYSNQPQHF.

The genes are TRBV29-1 and TRBJ2-6; no firm D call. Per the germline V gene, CDR1 is SQVTM and CDR2 is ANQGSEA. The ends were cut back, 1 base at V and 6 bases at J, with 4 bases in the middle. This CDR3 region has 12 residues. CDR3 residues: CSVEVSANVLTF. The CDR3 DNA is TGCAGCGTTGAAGTCTCGGCCAACGTCCTGACTTTC. Drawing the rest from reference TRBV29-1 and TRBJ2-6, the complete variable domain is SAVISQKPSRDICQRGTSLTIQCQVDSQVTMMFWYRQQPGQSLTLIATANQGSEATYESGFVIDKFPISRPNLTFSTLTVSNMSPEDSSIYLCSVEVSANVLTFGAGSRLTVL.

Points on this clone: This may be a read error: a much more frequent sequence differs by one nucleotide. The rearrangement joins TRBV9 to TRBJ2-3, with no clear D. The CDR3 totals 13 residues. CDR1 and CDR2 from the germline V gene are SGDLS and YYNGEE. Trimming stripped 3 bases from V and 0 bases from J, with 5 bases between. The CDR3, as DNA: TGTGCCAGCAGCGCCGCTAGCACAGATACGCAGTATTTT. As protein: CASSAASTDTQYF.

The sample holds one count of this clone. This rearrangement joins TRBV4-2 to TRBJ1-1, with D tentatively TRBD1 (6 bases). CDR1 is LGHNA and CDR2 is YNFKEQ in the germline V gene. Trimming pared 0 bases from V and 5 bases from J, leaving 10 bases between. The CDR3 spans 14 residues. CDR3 protein: CASSQEEGGTEAFF. The DNA for the CDR3 is TGTGCCAGCAGCCAAGAAGAAGGGGGAACTGAAGCTTTCTTT.

The chain joins TRBV4-3 to TRBJ2-5, with D tentatively TRBD2 (5 bases). Per germline, CDR1 LGHNA and CDR2 YSLEER. Trimming left V 2 bases short and J 0 bases short, with 7 bases between. This CDR3 contains 14 residues. In DNA, the CDR3 is TGCGCCAGCAGCCAATTCGGGAACCAAGAGACCCAGTACTTC. Translation: CASSQFGNQETQYF.

The rearrangement uses TRBV9 and TRBJ1-3; D might be TRBD1 (6 bases). V was trimmed by 4 bases and J by 0 bases, leaving 17 bases between them. CDR3 length: 17 residues. The V gene's germline CDR1 is SGDLS and CDR2 YYNGEE. CDR3 amino acids: CASSLRGQSSSGNTIYF. The CDR3 DNA follows: TGTGCCAGCAGCCTCCGGGGGCAGTCTAGCTCTGGAAACACCATATATTTT. Together with reference TRBV9 and TRBJ1-3, the CDR3 gives the full variable domain: DSGVTQTPKHLITATGQRVTLRCSPRSGDLSVYWYQQSLDQGLQFLIQYYNGEERAKGNILERFSAQQFPDLHSELNLSSLELGDSALYFCASSLRGQSSSGNTIYFGEGSWLTVV.

The gene calls are TRBV2 and TRBJ1-5; unclear D gene. Germline values: CDR1 SNHLY, CDR2 FYNNEI. V was pared by 3 bases and J by 3 bases, with 9 bases between. CDR3 length: 14 residues. In DNA, the CDR3 is TGTGCCAGCAGTGAGATAAGGGACAATCAGCCCCAGCATTTT. Amino acids: CASSEIRDNQPQHF.

With respect to this clone: Other DNA sequences in the same sample also yield this CDR3. The gene calls are TRBV5-4 and TRBJ2-5, with unresolved D. The CDR3 covers 11 residues. With 4 bases removed from V and 1 base from J, the gap between germline ends came to 2 bases. Germline-derived CDR1 and CDR2 are SGHNT and YYREEE (reference sequence). Here the CDR3 reads CASSSQETQYF. The CDR3 DNA reads as TGTGCCAGCAGCAGCCAAGAGACCCAGTACTTC.

The chain recombines TRBV20-1 with TRBJ2-1, with TRBD2 matching 7 bases. Per the germline V gene, CDR1 is DFQATT and CDR2 is SNEGSKA (reference sequence). J was trimmed by 9 bases and V by 6 bases; bases with no gene match: 2. This CDR3 is 10 amino acids long. CDR3 nucleotides: TGCAGTGCGGTAGCGGGTGAGCAGTTCTTC. Translation gives CSAVAGEQFF.

The rearrangement uses TRBV14 and TRBJ1-2; no firm D call. CDR3 length: 12 amino acids. The V end was cut by 1 base, the J end by 7 bases, with 7 bases between. CDR1 is SGHDN and CDR2 is FVKESK in the germline V gene. For the CDR3, the DNA is TGTGCCAGCAGCCAAGTCCTTGGTGGCTACACCTTC. Translated, it gives CASSQVLGGYTF. Combining the CDR3 with reference TRBV14 and TRBJ1-2 gives the whole variable domain EAGVTQFPSHSVIEKGQTVTLRCDPISGHDNLYWYRRVMGKEIKFLLHFVKESKQDESGMPNNRFLAERTGGTYSTLKVQPAELEDSGVYFCASSQVLGGYTFGSGTRLTVV.

The chain couples TRBV5-1 to TRBJ2-1, with 7 bases aligning to TRBD2. Germline V lookup: CDR1 SGHRS, CDR2 YFSETQ. Losses at the gene ends were 0 bases for V and 9 bases for J; bases not matched to a gene: 6. The CDR3 length is 14 residues. CDR3 region: CASSLASREGEQFF. CDR3 DNA sequence: TGCGCCAGCAGCTTGGCCTCCAGGGAGGGTGAGCAGTTCTTC. The variable domain in full, completed from reference TRBV5-1 and TRBJ2-1, reads KAGVTQTPRYLIKTRGQQVTLSCSPISGHRSVSWYQQTPGQGLQFLFEYFSETQRNKGNFPGRFSGRQFSNSRSEMNVSTLELGDSALYLCASSLASREGEQFFGPGTRLTVL.